One sample yielded the 23 T cell receptor beta chains listed below, sequenced in a study of blood T cell repertoires in COVID-19. Sequencing used immunoSEQ multiplex PCR; TCRdb keeps in-frame clones, though not all of them. Among about 180,000 clones, over 70% were seen once, and the ten largest hold about 6.7%. Sequencing was performed on peripheral blood. Receptor source: a woman in her forties with COVID-19, enrolled during active disease.

V is TRBV5-3 and J is TRBJ1-2, with D unclear. TRBV5-3 is marked as an open reading frame, function uncertain. The CDR3 sequence is 13 residues long. Trimming pared 0 bases from V and 6 bases from J, leaving 9 bases between. The CDR3 DNA sequence: TGTGCCAGAAGCTTGGGAGGAACCAATGGCTACACCTTC. This gives the protein CARSLGGTNGYTF.

A remark on this clone: This sample includes further DNA sequences coding for the same CDR3. V and J are TRBV5-1 and TRBJ2-2; D is perhaps TRBD1 (6 bases). This CDR3 spans 13 amino acids. Trimming stripped 3 bases from V and 5 bases from J, with 8 bases between. Germline CDR1 is SGHRS and CDR2 is YFSETQ. The CDR3 DNA reads TGCGCCAGCAGCTCACAGGGAACCGGGGAGCTGTTTTTT. Its translation: CASSSQGTGELFF.

This rearrangement joins TRBV27 to TRBJ1-5; D not resolved. This CDR3 contains 13 residues. Germline CDR1 MNHEY, CDR2 SMNVEV (reference sequence). V shed 3 bases and J shed 7 bases, with 10 bases lying between them. The CDR3 sequence is CASSFGSGQPQHF. CDR3 sequence (DNA): TGTGCCAGCAGTTTCGGGTCCGGGCAGCCCCAGCATTTT.

The V and J genes are TRBV10-1 and TRBJ1-6; 7 positions match TRBD1. Germline trimming cut 2 bases from V and 0 bases from J; bases unmatched to any gene: 1. The V gene's germline CDR1 is WNHNN and CDR2 SYGVQD (reference sequence). This CDR3 comprises 16 residues. The CDR3 region is CASSEGTDSYNSPLHF. Written as DNA, the CDR3 is TGCGCCAGCAGTGAGGGGACAGACTCCTATAATTCACCCCTCCACTTT.

The chain recombines TRBV6-5 with TRBJ2-3; D remains unclear. Germline V gives CDR1 MNHEY, CDR2 SVGAGI. This CDR3 contains 13 residues. V was shortened by 6 bases and J by 4 bases, with 11 bases between the two germline ends. The CDR3 loop reads CASRLIAADTQYF. CDR3 coding DNA: TGTGCCAGCAGGCTTATAGCTGCAGATACGCAGTATTTT.

This clone was counted a single time. The chain recombines TRBV7-6 with TRBJ1-1, with a tentative D call TRBD1 (6 bases). The CDR3 contains 15 residues. Germline CDR1 SGHVS, CDR2 FNYEAQ. V lost 4 bases, J lost 8 bases, and 20 bases lay in between. Here the CDR3 DNA reads TGTGCCAGCAGCTCGGGGTCAACTGGGGGCGAGGAAGCTTTCTTT. This encodes CASSSGSTGGEEAFF.

V gene TRBV6-5 combines with J gene TRBJ1-4, with 7 bases aligning to TRBD1. The trim removed 9 bases at V and 5 bases at J, leaving 12 bases unmatched. The CDR3 is made up of 15 amino acids. The germline V gene encodes CDR1 MNHEY and CDR2 SVGAGI. DNA for the CDR3: TGTGCCAGTAGGAACTGGGGGACAGAAAATGAAAAACTGTTTTTT. Its protein product is CASRNWGTENEKLFF.

The chain is built from TRBV28 and TRBJ2-7, with a weak D call TRBD2 (6 bases). The V gene lost 6 bases and the J gene lost 6 bases, with 15 bases spanning the gap. The CDR3 is 13 amino acids. CDR1 MDHEN and CDR2 SYDVKM come from the germline V gene. This CDR3 is CASSGGAFGEQYF. DNA for the CDR3: TGTGCCAGCAGCGGGGGAGCCTTCGGCGAGCAGTACTTC. The full variable domain, in which reference TRBV28 and TRBJ2-7 provide the parts outside the CDR3, is DVKVTQSSRYLVKRTGEKVFLECVQDMDHENMFWYRQDPGLGLRLIYFSYDVKMKEKGDIPEGYSVSREKKERFSLILESASTNQTSMYLCASSGGAFGEQYFGPGTRLTVT.

This clone was seen a single time. This sequence joins TRBV28 and TRBJ1-1; D call uncertain. This CDR3 comprises 16 residues. Looked up from germline, CDR1 is MDHEN and CDR2 is SYDVKM. Between the trimmed V and J ends, which lost 5 bases and 0 bases, there was a span of 16 bases. The CDR3 is CASSPAGKALNTEAFF. CDR3 nucleotides: TGTGCCAGCAGTCCTGCGGGAAAAGCTTTGAACACTGAAGCTTTCTTT.

This clone occurred once. This chain uses TRBV3-1 (or the pseudogene TRBV3-2) with TRBJ1-1, with 8 positions matching TRBD1. Germline-derived CDR1 and CDR2 are LGHDT and YNNKEL (reference sequence). The CDR3 consists of 15 residues. The V segment lost 4 bases and the J segment 6 bases; nucleotides outside the gene matches: 10. In nucleotides, the CDR3 is TGTGCCAGCAGCCTGAGAGGGCGGGACAGGCCTGAAGCTTTCTTT. It translates to CASSLRGRDRPEAFF.

The J gene is TRBJ2-1, the V gene TRBV6-5, with 7 bases lining up with TRBD1. The germline V gene has CDR1 MNHEY and CDR2 SVGAGI. The CDR3 length is 15 residues. Losses at the gene ends were 4 bases for V and 4 bases for J; bases not matched to a gene: 7. The CDR3 loop is CASSSQQGWYNEQFF. CDR3 DNA: TGTGCCAGCAGTTCGCAACAGGGGTGGTACAATGAGCAGTTCTTC.

The CDR3 nucleotides read TGTGCCAGTAGTACCGGGACAGGGTATGGCTACACCTTC. This encodes CASSTGTGYGYTF. The chain combines TRBV19 with TRBJ1-2, with 9 bases aligning to TRBD1. Germline V gene sequence: CDR1 LNHDA, CDR2 SQIVND (reference sequence). The CDR3 length is 13 residues. V shed 4 bases, J shed 5 bases, and the junction held 2 bases outside the gene matches.

This chain uses TRBV19 with TRBJ2-2; tentative D call: TRBD2 (5 bases). Trimming left V 0 bases short and J 3 bases short, with 8 bases between. Per germline, CDR1 LNHDA and CDR2 SQIVND (reference sequence). The CDR3 spans 15 residues. The CDR3 nucleotides read TGTGCCAGTAGTATAGACAGGCGGGACACCGGGGAGCTGTTTTTT. Translating gives CASSIDRRDTGELFF.

V usage is TRBV5-1 and J usage is TRBJ2-7; D is perhaps TRBD2 (6 bases). The V gene's germline CDR1 is SGHRS and CDR2 YFSETQ. This CDR3 spans 13 amino acids. Trimming took 6 bases from V and 2 from J, leaving 12 bases between them. This chain's CDR3 is CASNKEGTYEQYF. The CDR3 DNA reads as TGCGCCAGCAACAAGGAGGGAACCTACGAGCAGTACTTC. Full variable domain (missing parts from reference TRBV5-1 and TRBJ2-7): KAGVTQTPRYLIKTRGQQVTLSCSPISGHRSVSWYQQTPGQGLQFLFEYFSETQRNKGNFPGRFSGRQFSNSRSEMNVSTLELGDSALYLCASNKEGTYEQYFGPGTRLTVT.

The V call is TRBV12-3 or TRBV12-4, the J call TRBJ1-2, with 9 bases fitting TRBD1. The CDR3 covers 13 residues. The ends lost 6 bases at V and 7 bases at J; junction bases unmatched: 6. CDR3 residues: CASRRRDRAGYTF. The DNA of the CDR3 is TGTGCCAGCAGAAGGCGGGACAGGGCTGGCTACACCTTC.

This clone has a handful of counts. The J gene is TRBJ1-5, the V gene TRBV19; 7 positions match TRBD1. Germline V gives CDR1 LNHDA, CDR2 SQIVND (reference sequence). V lost 1 base to trimming and J lost 5 bases; unmatched junction nucleotides: 5. This CDR3 spans 15 amino acids. In DNA form, the CDR3 reads TGTGCCAGTAGTATAGTAGGGCAGGGGGATCAGCCCCAGCATTTT. Translation: CASSIVGQGDQPQHF.

The rearrangement uses TRBV5-4 and TRBJ2-6; D remains ambiguous. Germline CDR1 is SGHNT and CDR2 is YYREEE (reference sequence). The germline V and J ends were trimmed by 7 bases and 0 bases, with 8 bases remaining between them. CDR3 length equals 14 residues. The CDR3 coding sequence is TGTGCCAGCCATAGAACCTCTGGGGCCAACGTCCTGACTTTC. It specifies CASHRTSGANVLTF. Based on the CDR3 plus reference TRBV5-4 and TRBJ2-6, the full variable domain is ETGVTQSPTHLIKTRGQQVTLRCSSQSGHNTVSWYQQALGQGPQFIFQYYREEENGRGNFPPRFSGLQFPNYSSELNVNALELDDSALYLCASHRTSGANVLTFGAGSRLTVL.

Concerning this clone: The sample holds other DNA sequences that translate to the same CDR3. V is TRBV11-2 and J is TRBJ2-5; maybe TRBD2 (5 bases). CDR1 SGHAT and CDR2 FQNNGV come from the germline V gene. The CDR3 is 13 residues long. V was trimmed by 0 bases and J by 4 bases, leaving 6 bases between them. The CDR3 here is CASSLDRGETQYF. In DNA form, the CDR3 reads TGTGCCAGCAGCTTAGATCGGGGAGAGACCCAGTACTTC.

This chain uses TRBV27 with TRBJ1-2; D is perhaps TRBD1 (5 bases). Germline assignment: CDR1 MNHEY and CDR2 SMNVEV (reference sequence). The V and J ends lost 2 bases and 5 bases respectively, with 15 bases between them. The CDR3 loop spans 15 amino acids. The CDR3 region is CASSLQPGLGYGYTF. The CDR3 DNA is TGTGCCAGCAGTTTACAACCAGGGTTAGGGTATGGCTACACCTTC.

The J gene is TRBJ2-7, the V gene TRBV19; 11 bases are a match to TRBD2. Germline loops: CDR1 LNHDA, CDR2 SQIVND (reference sequence). This CDR3 is built from 15 residues. The J segment lost 2 bases and the V segment lost 4 bases, leaving 4 bases of the junction unmatched. The CDR3 protein is CASSSGGLAAYEQYF. The CDR3 region has the DNA TGTGCCAGTAGTAGTGGGGGACTAGCGGCCTACGAGCAGTACTTC.

The chain couples TRBV27 to TRBJ2-7; 7 bases are shared with TRBD2. The trim removed 3 bases at V and 5 bases at J, leaving 10 bases unmatched. Germline V gives CDR1 MNHEY, CDR2 SMNVEV (reference sequence). The CDR3 sequence is 15 residues long. The chain's CDR3 is CASSFSSGGPHEQYF. In DNA, the CDR3 is TGTGCCAGCAGTTTTTCGTCGGGAGGTCCCCACGAGCAGTACTTC.

This chain joins TRBV27 and TRBJ2-5; TRBD2 agrees at 16 bases. The germline V gene encodes CDR1 MNHEY and CDR2 SMNVEV (reference sequence). V was clipped by 6 bases and J by 2 bases; unmatched bases: 3. The CDR3 loop spans 16 amino acids. CDR3 protein: CASSRGLAGGQETQYF. The DNA of the CDR3 is TGTGCCAGCAGCCGGGGACTAGCGGGGGGGCAAGAGACCCAGTACTTC.

The J gene is TRBJ2-1, the V gene TRBV4-1; 11 nucleotides match TRBD2. The length of the CDR3 is 17 residues. After removal of 1 base from V and 3 bases from J, the junction contained 5 bases not matched to a gene. The germline gives CDR1 MGHRA, CDR2 YSYEKL. CDR3 sequence: CASSQGLAGGDYNEQFF. The CDR3 coding sequence is TGCGCCAGCAGCCAAGGGCTAGCGGGAGGAGACTACAATGAGCAGTTCTTC.